A single sample gave rise to the 2 T cell receptor beta chains below, sequenced in a study of monozygotic twins with inflammatory bowel disease. For each CDR3 protein, TCRdb gives one entry from its re-call of the 5' RACE reads, without DNA. The sample holds approximately 200,000 distinct CDR3 sequences. The sequencing input was blood. These receptors came from a human donor with ulcerative colitis or Crohn's disease, or a healthy co-twin of an affected twin (not recorded which).

The rearrangement joins TRBV6-1 to TRBJ1-1; absent DNA, TCRdb's TRBD1 call cannot be checked. Per germline, CDR1 MNHNS and CDR2 SASEGT. The CDR3 has 14 amino acids. The CDR3 here is CASSDGQLNTEAFF.

The chain employs TRBV11-2 and TRBJ2-1. The germline gives CDR1 SGHAT, CDR2 FQNNGV. The CDR3 totals 15 residues. The CDR3 region is CASSLPLSSYNEQFF. The whole variable domain, remainder taken from reference TRBV11-2 and TRBJ2-1, is EAGVAQSPRYKIIEKRQSVAFWCNPISGHATLYWYQQILGQGPKLLIQFQNNGVVDDSQLPKDRFSAERLKGVDSTLKIQPAKLEDSAVYLCASSLPLSSYNEQFFGPGTRLTVL.